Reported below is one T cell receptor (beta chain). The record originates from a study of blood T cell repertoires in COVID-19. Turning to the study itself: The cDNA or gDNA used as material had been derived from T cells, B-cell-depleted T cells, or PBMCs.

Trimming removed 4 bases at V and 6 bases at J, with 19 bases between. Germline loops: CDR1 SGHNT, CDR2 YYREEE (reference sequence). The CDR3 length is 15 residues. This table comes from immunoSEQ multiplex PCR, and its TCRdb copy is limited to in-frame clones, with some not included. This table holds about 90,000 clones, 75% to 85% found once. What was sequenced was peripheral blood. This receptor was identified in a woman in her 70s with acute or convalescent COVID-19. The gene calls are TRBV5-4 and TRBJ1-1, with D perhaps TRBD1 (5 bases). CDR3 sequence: CASSPDTYRWSEAFF. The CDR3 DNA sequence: TGTGCCAGCAGCCCGGACACATATCGTTGGTCTGAAGCTTTCTTT.